These T cell receptor beta chains were read from a single sample in a study of human T cells and chemical hapten exposure. TCRdb re-derived calls from the RACE reads in MiXCR, one entry per CDR3 protein. Of about 380,000 distinct CDR3 sequences in the sample, just under 6.5% were seen once. Sequencing used whole blood, obtained in connection with sensitization to the hapten diphenylcyclopropenone (DPC). The receptors come from a woman under 30 with alopecia areata. Some clones in this sample may be carry-over from other donors' samples. Both conserved end residues are part of each CDR3. The D gene is left open where the match is weak. Not all rows give a size; the values are once, few, many and, for expanded clones, a class.

abundance | j_gene | v_gene | d_gene | CDR3aa | CDR3nt
- | TRBJ1-1 | TRBV20-1 | - | CSARTASFSEAFF | TGCAGTGCTCGGACGGCAAGCTTTTCTGAAGCTTTCTTT
few | TRBJ2-7 | TRBV28 | - | CASQGASGAYEQYF | TGTGCCAGCCAGGGGGCTAGCGGAGCCTACGAGCAGTACTTC
- | TRBJ2-3 | TRBV18 | TRBD2 | CASSPSGRGAQREGSTDTQYF | TGTGCCAGCTCCCCCAGCGGACGGGGAGCACAGCGGGAAGGGAGCACAGATACGCAGTATTTT
many | TRBJ2-2 | TRBV7-8 | - | CAGSTESTGELFF | TGTGCCGGTTCGACTGAAAGTACCGGGGAGCTGTTTTTT
- | TRBJ1-6 | TRBV7-2 | TRBD1 | CASRRAGGNSPLHF | TGTGCCAGCAGGAGGGCAGGGGGAAATTCACCCCTCCACTTT
- | TRBJ1-3 | TRBV2 | - | CASSDRGNTIYF | TGTGCCAGCAGTGACAGAGGAAACACCATATATTTT
- | TRBJ2-1 | TRBV6-1 | - | CASSALDSYNEQFF | TGTGCCAGCAGCGCCTTGGACAGTTACAATGAGCAGTTCTTC
- | TRBJ2-3 | TRBV6-2/TRBV6-3 | - | CASSYPAGGSTDTQYF | TGTGCCAGCAGTTACCCGGCCGGGGGCAGCACAGATACGCAGTATTTT
few | TRBJ1-2 | TRBV6-5 | TRBD1 | CASRSLLTGEYGYTF | TGTGCCAGCAGATCGCTATTGACAGGGGAATATGGCTACACCTTC
many | TRBJ2-3 | TRBV14 | - | CASSQVGSGTDTQYF | TGTGCCAGCAGCCAAGTCGGTTCCGGCACAGATACGCAGTATTTT
- | TRBJ2-7 | TRBV27 | - | CASSPSGTNHEQYF | TGTGCCAGCAGTCCATCCGGGACAAACCACGAGCAGTACTTC
few | TRBJ2-4 | TRBV7-9 | - | CASSLGGARPDIQYF | TGTGCCAGCAGCTTAGGCGGGGCTAGGCCAGACATTCAGTACTTC
many | TRBJ2-1 | TRBV20-1 | TRBD2 | CSASGPSGGLGNEQFF | TGCAGTGCTAGTGGCCCTAGCGGGGGGCTGGGGAATGAGCAGTTCTTC
- | TRBJ2-1 | TRBV27 | TRBD2 | CASSLRASGGFYNEQFF | TGTGCCAGCAGTTTACGAGCTAGCGGGGGGTTTTACAATGAGCAGTTCTTC
- | TRBJ1-1 | TRBV28 | - | CASSLGHRVAEAFF | TGTGCCAGCAGTTTAGGGCATAGAGTGGCTGAAGCTTTCTTT
many | TRBJ1-3 | TRBV4-3 | - | CARRVCNPSGNTIYF | TGCGCCCGTCGCGTTTGCAATCCCTCTGGAAACACCATATATTTT
- | TRBJ2-3 | TRBV7-2 | - | CASSLGVNTQYF | TGTGCCAGCAGCTTAGGGGTCAACACGCAGTATTTT
many | TRBJ1-4 | TRBV18 | - | CASSPPGVAANEKLFF | TGTGCCAGCTCACCACCGGGTGTTGCGGCTAATGAAAAACTGTTTTTT
- | TRBJ2-7 | TRBV3-1 | TRBD2 | CASSRGLAREQYF | TGTGCCAGCAGCCGGGGACTAGCGCGGGAGCAGTACTTC
few | TRBJ2-1 | TRBV7-8 | - | CASSQGPEQFF | TGTGCCAGCAGCCAGGGGCCCGAGCAGTTCTTC
- | TRBJ1-6 | TRBV5-4 | TRBD1 | CASSLPGQHSPLHF | TGTGCCAGCAGCTTGCCGGGACAGCATTCACCCCTCCACTTT
many | TRBJ1-6 | TRBV6-5 | TRBD1 | CASSYSGTANSPLHF | TGTGCCAGCAGTTACTCAGGGACAGCTAATTCACCCCTCCACTTT
- | TRBJ1-1 | TRBV12-3/TRBV12-4 | - | CASRQLNTEAFF | TGTGCCAGCAGGCAGTTGAACACTGAAGCTTTCTTT
many | TRBJ1-1 | TRBV5-1 | - | CASSFDLTEAFF | TGCGCCAGCAGCTTCGATCTTACTGAAGCTTTCTTT
- | TRBJ2-7 | TRBV21-1 | - | CASSNKLAGTHEQYF | TGTGCCAGCAGCAATAAACTAGCGGGGACCCACGAGCAGTACTTC
many | TRBJ2-1 | TRBV4-3 | - | CASSQDRLTLWEQFF | TGCGCCAGCAGCCAAGATCGCTTGACCCTCTGGGAGCAGTTCTTC
few | TRBJ2-3 | TRBV6-5 | - | CASGRTATRDTQYF | TGTGCCAGCGGTAGGACAGCCACGAGGGATACGCAGTATTTT
few | TRBJ2-3 | TRBV4-1 | - | CASSQDPQRGLSFPDTQYF | TGCGCCAGCAGCCAAGACCCCCAAAGGGGACTTAGTTTCCCAGATACGCAGTATTTT
- | TRBJ2-2 | TRBV9 | TRBD1 | CASSALVTGFGELFF | TGTGCCAGCAGCGCCCTAGTGACAGGGTTCGGGGAGCTGTTTTTT
many | TRBJ1-2 | TRBV7-9 | - | CASSLYGYTF | TGTGCCAGCAGCTTATATGGCTACACCTTC
- | TRBJ2-4 | TRBV14 | TRBD2 | CASSRTSGYRQGDKNIQYF | TGTGCCAGCAGTCGCACTAGCGGGTACAGGCAAGGGGACAAAAACATTCAGTACTTC
few | TRBJ1-2 | TRBV6-2/TRBV6-3 | TRBD1 | CASSRTGGFYGYTF | TGTGCCAGCAGTCGGACAGGGGGCTTCTATGGCTACACCTTC
few | TRBJ1-4 | TRBV6-5 | - | CASRPVGWEIIEKLFF | TGTGCCAGCAGGCCCGTCGGGTGGGAGATTATAGAAAAACTGTTTTTT
many | TRBJ1-4 | TRBV20-1 | - | CSAPAAELDNEKLFF | TGCAGTGCCCCCGCTGCGGAGCTGGACAATGAAAAACTGTTTTTT
few | TRBJ2-3 | TRBV12-5 | - | CASGPSSRPDTQYF | TGTGCTAGTGGTCCGTCTAGTCGGCCAGATACGCAGTATTTT
many | TRBJ2-1 | TRBV6-2/TRBV6-3 | - | CASLQGNEQFF | TGTGCCAGTCTACAGGGCAATGAGCAGTTCTTC
- | TRBJ2-7 | TRBV28 | - | CASSWVGTNYEQYF | TGTGCCAGCAGTTGGGTAGGAACCAACTACGAGCAGTACTTC
medium-sized | TRBJ2-3 | TRBV6-5 | TRBD2 | CASSYGAGEMRDTDTQYF | TGTGCCAGCAGTTACGGGGCGGGGGAGATGAGGGACACAGATACGCAGTATTTT
- | TRBJ1-1 | TRBV6-5 | TRBD1 | CASSPPVYRGLATEAFF | TGTGCCAGCTCCCCACCCGTGTACAGGGGACTGGCCACTGAAGCTTTCTTT
many | TRBJ2-2 | TRBV29-1 | TRBD1 | CSVGGTGVTGELFF | TGCAGCGTTGGGGGGACAGGGGTGACCGGGGAGCTGTTTTTT
many | TRBJ2-3 | TRBV29-1 | TRBD1 | CSVGGTGSDTQYF | TGCAGCGTTGGGGGGACAGGGTCAGATACGCAGTATTTT